This entry lists 32 T cell receptor beta chains sequenced from one sample in a study of cytomegalovirus exposure and HLA in healthy donors. Primers for the PCR totalled 60 Vbeta and 13 Jbeta. The protocol was immunoSEQ multiplex PCR, while the TCRdb copy is restricted to in-frame clones and leaves out a portion. The sample has fewer than 200,000 clones, around 80% seen once. The sequencing input was PBMCs. The receptors were sampled from a woman between 45 and 60 years old in good health and CMV-seropositive.

This chain uses TRBV5-1 with TRBJ1-1, with D possibly matching TRBD1 (5 bases). Germline CDR1 SGHRS, CDR2 YFSETQ. Trimming cost V 2 bases and J 5 bases, with 13 bases left between them. This CDR3 has 14 residues. CDR3 DNA: TGCGCCAGCAGCTTTCGGGGGATTGAGACTGAAGCTTTCTTT. Protein sequence: CASSFRGIETEAFF.

V gene TRBV15 combines with J gene TRBJ1-1; D not resolved. The germline V gene has CDR1 LNHNV and CDR2 YYDKDF (reference sequence). The CDR3 is made up of 14 amino acids. V was pared by 1 base and J by 0 bases, with 6 bases between. The CDR3 DNA reads as TGTGCCACCAGCAGAGTCAGTATGAACACTGAAGCTTTCTTT. Translating it yields CATSRVSMNTEAFF.

The J gene is TRBJ2-7, the V gene TRBV9; unclear D gene. CDR1 and CDR2 (germline): SGDLS, YYNGEE. The CDR3 is 15 residues long. V was shortened by 0 bases and J by 5 bases, with 15 bases between the two germline ends. DNA of the CDR3: TGTGCCAGCAGCGTAGGGCAGGTCAGTGTGCACGAGCAGTACTTC. Amino acid sequence: CASSVGQVSVHEQYF.

A single count supports this clone. The chain joins TRBV27 to TRBJ2-7; the D gene is possibly TRBD2 (6 bases). With 4 bases removed from V and 0 bases from J, the gap between germline ends came to 13 bases. In germline, CDR1 is MNHEY, CDR2 SMNVEV (reference sequence). This CDR3 is built from 15 residues. CDR3 DNA sequence: TGTGCCAGCAGTTCCCGAGCGGGTGGCTCCTACGAGCAGTACTTC. It encodes CASSSRAGGSYEQYF.

V and J are TRBV7-2 and TRBJ2-7; 7 positions agree with TRBD1. This CDR3 has 15 residues. V was clipped by 5 bases and J by 0 bases; unmatched bases: 7. The V gene's germline CDR1 is SGHTA and CDR2 FQGNSA. This CDR3 is CASSTETGSSYEQYF. In nucleotides, the CDR3 is TGTGCCAGCAGCACCGAGACAGGGAGCTCCTACGAGCAGTACTTC. Full variable domain (missing parts from reference TRBV7-2 and TRBJ2-7): GAGVSQSPSNKVTEKGKDVELRCDPISGHTALYWYRQSLGQGLEFLIYFQGNSAPDKSGLPSDRFSAERTGGSVSTLTIQRTQQEDSAVYLCASSTETGSSYEQYFGPGTRLTVT.

The rearrangement uses TRBV5-8 and TRBJ2-7, with 7 bases identical to TRBD2. V dropped 2 bases and J dropped 7; count of bases not matched to a gene: 9. The CDR3 runs to 14 residues. CDR1 is SGHTS, CDR2 YDEGEE, per germline. CDR3 DNA sequence: TGTGCCAGCAGCTTCGGGCGGGAGTCTCTTGAGCAGTACTTC. Encoded protein: CASSFGRESLEQYF.

This clone was observed once. V gene TRBV19 combines with J gene TRBJ2-7, with 8 bases identical to TRBD1. The CDR3 totals 15 residues. After removal of 11 bases from V and 2 bases from J, the junction contained 14 bases not matched to a gene. The germline gives CDR1 LNHDA, CDR2 SQIVND (reference sequence). CDR3 DNA: TGTGCCTCCCAATCCTCAGACAGGGGAGCCTACGAGCAGTACTTC. Its translation is CASQSSDRGAYEQYF.

The chain couples TRBV5-1 to TRBJ1-3, with D possibly being TRBD1 (6 bases). The CDR3 loop spans 14 amino acids. CDR1 SGHRS and CDR2 YFSETQ come from the germline V gene. V shed 4 bases and J shed 2 bases, with 10 bases lying between them. The CDR3 spells CASSEGVAGNTIYF. CDR3 coding DNA: TGCGCCAGCAGCGAGGGGGTAGCTGGAAACACCATATATTTT. The full variable domain, completed using reference TRBV5-1 and TRBJ1-3, is KAGVTQTPRYLIKTRGQQVTLSCSPISGHRSVSWYQQTPGQGLQFLFEYFSETQRNKGNFPGRFSGRQFSNSRSEMNVSTLELGDSALYLCASSEGVAGNTIYFGEGSWLTVV.

This chain connects TRBV19 to TRBJ1-2; 7 bases fit TRBD1. Germline V CDR1 and CDR2: LNHDA, SQIVND (reference sequence). The CDR3 has 13 residues. V shed 8 bases and J 3 bases; nucleotides not matched to a gene: 6. The CDR3 protein is CASHPQGYYGYTF. In DNA form, the CDR3 reads TGTGCCAGTCATCCACAGGGGTACTATGGCTACACCTTC. Full variable domain (rest looked up from reference TRBV19 and TRBJ1-2): DGGITQSPKYLFRKEGQNVTLSCEQNLNHDAMYWYRQDPGQGLRLIYYSQIVNDFQKGDIAEGYSVSREKKESFPLTVTSAQKNPTAFYLCASHPQGYYGYTFGSGTRLTVV.

This sequence joins TRBV6-1 and TRBJ2-2, with D maybe TRBD1 (5 bases). The CDR3 is made up of 12 amino acids. Germline V gene lookup returns CDR1 MNHNS and CDR2 SASEGT. Trimming left V 7 bases short and J 7 bases short, with 10 bases between. The CDR3 sequence is CASKTEGGELFF. For the CDR3, the DNA is TGTGCCAGCAAGACAGAAGGCGGGGAGCTGTTTTTT.

The table lists this clone with a few counts. The chain is built from TRBV9 and TRBJ2-1, with TRBD2 identical over 7 bases. The trim removed 4 bases at V and 10 bases at J, leaving 14 bases unmatched. Per the germline V gene, CDR1 is SGDLS and CDR2 is YYNGEE. CDR3 length equals 15 residues. The CDR3 coding sequence is TGTGCCAGCAGCCATACTACTAGCGTTCTGGGGGAGCAGTTCTTC. Translating gives CASSHTTSVLGEQFF.

The chain has TRBV7-2 and TRBJ2-7; D is possibly TRBD2 (7 bases). The CDR3 length is 16 residues. With 1 base removed from V and 2 bases from J, the gap between germline ends came to 15 bases. The germline V gene has CDR1 SGHTA and CDR2 FQGNSA. Written as DNA, the CDR3 is TGTGCCAGCAGCTTAGGTGGGGGGGCAGGGGCCTACGAGCAGTACTTC. It is translated as CASSLGGGAGAYEQYF.

The V gene is TRBV4-1, the J gene TRBJ1-1; TRBD1 aligns across 10 bases. The length of the CDR3 is 15 residues. V shed 0 bases, J shed 3 bases, and the junction held 1 base outside the gene matches. The germline V gene has CDR1 MGHRA and CDR2 YSYEKL. The CDR3 is CASSQETGGYTEAFF. As DNA, the CDR3 is TGCGCCAGCAGCCAAGAGACAGGGGGCTACACTGAAGCTTTCTTT.

The chain couples TRBV7-9 to TRBJ2-1; TRBD2 matches at 10 bases. V gave up 5 bases and J gave up 5 bases; unmatched junction bases: 9. The CDR3 spans 16 residues. The germline V gene encodes CDR1 SEHNR and CDR2 FQNEAQ (reference sequence). CDR3 coding DNA: TGTGCCAGCAGCAGCCATAGCGGGAGGATTAACAATGAGCAGTTCTTC. This encodes CASSSHSGRINNEQFF.

This clone was found once. The chain has TRBV7-9 and TRBJ2-6, with D maybe TRBD2 (5 bases). The germline V and J ends were trimmed by 5 bases and 0 bases, with 14 bases remaining between them. The germline V gene has CDR1 SEHNR and CDR2 FQNEAQ (reference sequence). This CDR3 is 17 amino acids long. CDR3 residues: CASSPLGSSSGANVLTF. In nucleotides, the CDR3 is TGTGCCAGCAGCCCCCTGGGGAGTTCCTCTGGGGCCAACGTCCTGACTTTC.

The genes are TRBV28 and TRBJ2-3, with TRBD2 identical over 13 bases. CDR1 and CDR2 from the germline V gene are MDHEN and SYDVKM. The CDR3 sequence is 18 residues long. The V segment lost 5 bases and the J segment 6 bases; nucleotides outside the gene matches: 14. For the CDR3, the DNA is TGTGCCAGCAGTCCGATTCGTGGACTAGCGGGAGCTAAGGATACGCAGTATTTT. Translating gives CASSPIRGLAGAKDTQYF.

The rearrangement uses TRBV29-1 and TRBJ2-7, with D unresolved. The V and J ends lost 5 bases and 1 base respectively, with 12 bases between them. This CDR3 comprises 13 residues. Germline V gives CDR1 SQVTM, CDR2 ANQGSEA. In nucleotides, the CDR3 is TGCAGCGTTCAGTCAGGCAGATCCTACGAGCAGTACTTC. Amino acids: CSVQSGRSYEQYF.

The chain uses TRBV4-3 and TRBJ1-5; TRBD1 might be the D (6 bases). Germline CDR1 and CDR2: LGHNA and YSLEER. Deletions cut 4 bases from V and 3 bases from J, with 10 bases between. This CDR3 is built from 14 residues. This chain's CDR3 is CASSPRQVNQPQHF. The CDR3 bases are TGCGCCAGCAGCCCTCGACAGGTCAATCAGCCCCAGCATTTT.

This chain links TRBV10-1 with TRBJ1-1, with TRBD1 matching over 9 bases. V was pared by 7 bases and J by 5 bases, with 8 bases of the junction left unmatched. The CDR3 length is 14 residues. Germline V lookup: CDR1 WNHNN, CDR2 SYGVQD (reference sequence). The CDR3 reads CASKPGQGSTEAFF. Written as DNA, the CDR3 is TGCGCCAGCAAGCCGGGACAGGGTTCGACTGAAGCTTTCTTT.

The sample holds one count of this clone. The V call is TRBV5-1, the J call TRBJ1-2; the match to TRBD1 covers 7 bases. Germline CDR1 reads SGHRS; CDR2 reads YFSETQ. There are 13 residues in the CDR3. The junction had 9 bases not matched to a gene; V was cut back by 5 bases and J by 8 bases. In DNA, the CDR3 is TGCGCCAGCAGTTTCGGGACAGCCGGCGGCTACACCTTC. Protein product: CASSFGTAGGYTF.

This chain uses TRBV7-3 with TRBJ2-5; 11 bases line up with TRBD1. V gave up 5 bases and J gave up 3 bases; unmatched junction bases: 5. CDR1 and CDR2 (germline): SGHTA, FQGTGA. The CDR3 totals 15 residues. CDR3 nucleotide sequence: TGTGCCAGCAGCAGGACAGGGGGCGCGGAAGAGACCCAGTACTTC. It is translated as CASSRTGGAEETQYF.

The chain is built from TRBV21-1 and TRBJ2-6; TRBD1, as called in the table, went unchecked against the DNA. TRBV21-1 is marked as a pseudogene. The CDR3 length is 15 residues. The CDR3 protein is CASSGHRSGANVLTF. In DNA, the CDR3 is TGTGCCAGCAGCGGACACCGCTCTGGGGCCAACGTCCTGACTTTC.

This sequence joins TRBV5-1 and TRBJ2-5; 12 bases line up with TRBD2. With 3 bases clipped from V and 4 bases from J, the junction kept 7 bases outside the gene matches. The CDR3 is made up of 16 amino acids. Germline V CDR1 and CDR2: SGHRS, YFSETQ. The CDR3 loop reads CASSSLGGLAGETQYF. CDR3 in DNA: TGCGCCAGCAGCTCCCTAGGGGGACTAGCGGGAGAGACCCAGTACTTC.

The chain links TRBV19 to TRBJ2-7; 10 bases fit TRBD2. In germline, CDR1 is LNHDA, CDR2 SQIVND (reference sequence). V dropped 5 bases and J dropped 6; count of bases not matched to a gene: 4. This CDR3 is built from 13 residues. CDR3 nucleotide sequence: TGTGCCAGTAGTCTAGCGGGAGTGGGCGAGCAGTACTTC. Translation gives CASSLAGVGEQYF.

The rearrangement links TRBV29-1 to TRBJ2-1, with TRBD1 matching 9 bases. The CDR3 consists of 11 residues. After removal of 4 bases from V and 8 bases from J, the junction contained 0 bases not matched to a gene. The germline V gene has CDR1 SQVTM and CDR2 ANQGSEA. In DNA form, the CDR3 reads TGCAGCGTTGGACAGGGGGATGAGCAGTTCTTC. Its translation is CSVGQGDEQFF.

The J gene is TRBJ2-6, the V gene TRBV12-2; the table's TRBD1 call for D was not verified on the DNA. TRBV12-2 counts as a pseudogene. This CDR3 spans 21 amino acids. For the CDR3, the DNA is TGTGCAAGTCGCTTGGCTAAGGACAGGGGGCACCTCTACTCTGGGGCCAACGTCCTGACTTTC. Translating it yields CASRLAKDRGHLYSGANVLTF.

The V call is TRBV4-2, the J call TRBJ2-7; 12 nucleotides align to TRBD2. Germline V gene sequence: CDR1 LGHNA, CDR2 YNFKEQ. The CDR3 runs 15 residues. The J segment lost 3 bases and the V segment lost 1 base, leaving 1 base of the junction unmatched. The CDR3 here is CASSQGTSGNYEQYF. CDR3 DNA: TGTGCCAGCAGCCAAGGGACTAGCGGGAACTACGAGCAGTACTTC.

The chain carries TRBV5-4 and TRBJ2-4; tentative D call: TRBD2 (6 bases). Germline-derived CDR1 and CDR2 are SGHNT and YYREEE (reference sequence). This CDR3 contains 15 residues. Trimming took off 0 bases at V and 7 bases at J, with 14 bases between the two ends. CDR3 loop: CASSLVGGKGNIQYF. The CDR3 DNA is TGTGCCAGCAGCTTGGTTGGAGGGAAGGGGAACATTCAGTACTTC.

The table lists this clone with a few counts. The chain links TRBV5-1 to TRBJ2-7, with a possible D match to TRBD1 (6 bases). V lost 2 bases and J lost 0, with 9 bases in between. The CDR3 runs to 14 residues. Germline values: CDR1 SGHRS, CDR2 YFSETQ. The CDR3 coding sequence is TGCGCCAGCAGCTTTAGGACAGACTCCTACGAGCAGTACTTC. Translation: CASSFRTDSYEQYF.

The chain combines TRBV15 with TRBJ1-1, with TRBD1 as a possible D gene (6 bases). V gave up 0 bases and J gave up 1 base, with 12 bases separating them. The CDR3 has 16 amino acids. Germline CDR1 and CDR2: LNHNV and YYDKDF (reference sequence). In DNA form, the CDR3 reads TGTGCCACCAGCAGAGATTGGGGACACAGGAACACTGAAGCTTTCTTT. Amino acids: CATSRDWGHRNTEAFF.

The gene calls are TRBV19 and TRBJ2-3, with TRBD2 matching over 9 bases. CDR1 is LNHDA, CDR2 SQIVND, per germline (reference sequence). With V trimmed by 2 bases and J by 4 bases, 7 bases remained unmatched. The CDR3 contains 16 residues. The CDR3 protein is CASSILAGKLSDTQYF. DNA for the CDR3: TGTGCCAGTAGTATACTAGCGGGAAAGTTGTCAGATACGCAGTATTTT.

CDR3 loop: CASSDSTGSNYGYTF. CDR3 bases: TGTGCCAGCAGTGACTCGACAGGTTCTAACTATGGCTACACCTTC. The V call is TRBV6-4, the J call TRBJ1-2, with D perhaps TRBD1 (6 bases). The germline V and J ends were trimmed by 0 bases and 0 bases, with 8 bases remaining between them. Germline-derived CDR1 and CDR2 are MRHNA and SNTAGT. The CDR3 totals 15 residues.